The text below deals with one T cell receptor beta chain. Its antigen remains unknown. J gave up 4 bases and V 4 bases, and 9 bases lay outside the gene matches. The CDR3 runs 15 residues. CDR1 is SGHAT and CDR2 is FQNNGV in the germline V gene. The time point: pre-treatment sample, taken before nivolumab and TIL therapy. The immunoSEQ assay was v3. Libraries were prepared by immunoSEQ multiplex PCR; TCRdb keeps only in-frame clonotypes and omits some of them. Of about 60,000 clones detected, roughly 84% appear once; the ten largest clones hold 2.5% to 3%. The data are from a study of TIL therapy for anti-PD-1-resistant metastatic lung cancer. About the study: Median tumor mutation burden was under 1.9 mutations per megabase. Study-level findings and limits: This highly selected cohort may not generalize to typical lung cancer patients.

The chain couples TRBV11-2 to TRBJ1-2, with 7 positions matching TRBD1. The receptor's source is a person aged 25 to 80 with non-small cell lung cancer. The sample was blood, taken at baseline. The CDR3 loop is CASSSGQAHSYGYTF. As DNA, the CDR3 is TGTGCCAGCAGCTCCGGACAGGCCCATTCCTATGGCTACACCTTC.